One and the same sample provided the 27 T cell receptor beta chains below, sequenced in a study of T cell responses to AZD1222 COVID-19 vaccine. The repertoire was sequenced with immunoSEQ multiplex PCR; TCRdb's copy has only in-frame clones and lacks some. The sample shows 150,000 to 200,000 clones, under 95% of them seen only once. The specimen comprised peripheral blood, sampled on day 0 of AZD1222 vaccination. These receptors were collected from an adult in good health.

The V gene is TRBV19, the J gene TRBJ2-3, with D maybe TRBD2 (5 bases). There are 13 residues in the CDR3. Trimming stripped 5 bases from V and 7 bases from J, with 13 bases between. Looked up from germline, CDR1 is LNHDA and CDR2 is SQIVND (reference sequence). For the CDR3, the DNA is TGTGCCAGTAGTTATACCCGGGGATATACGCAGTATTTT. Its translation is CASSYTRGYTQYF.

The V call is TRBV4-2, the J call TRBJ1-2, with D unclear. Germline CDR1 reads LGHNA; CDR2 reads YNFKEQ. The CDR3 spans 14 residues. Trimming removed 1 base at V and 2 bases at J, with 8 bases between. CDR3 nucleotides: TGTGCCAGCAGCCAAGTCGGCACAAACTATGGCTACACCTTC. Protein product: CASSQVGTNYGYTF.

The J gene is TRBJ1-1, the V gene TRBV7-8; D unclear. CDR3 size: 14 residues. Germline CDR1 SGHVS, CDR2 FQNEAQ. The ends were cut back, 0 bases at V and 1 base at J, with 6 bases in the middle. CDR3: CASSLASGNTEAFF. The CDR3 DNA reads as TGTGCCAGCAGCTTAGCGAGCGGGAACACTGAAGCTTTCTTT.

In its sample, this clone was seen once. The V call is TRBV27, the J call TRBJ2-7; D is perhaps TRBD2 (5 bases). The length of the CDR3 is 12 residues. Germline loops: CDR1 MNHEY, CDR2 SMNVEV (reference sequence). V was pared by 10 bases and J by 6 bases, with 16 bases between. The CDR3 nucleotides are TGTGCCACCAGGACTCCGGCAGGCGAGCAGTACTTC. This codes for CATRTPAGEQYF.

V is TRBV25-1 and J is TRBJ2-5, with TRBD2 matching 11 bases. The V gene end was trimmed by 6 bases and the J gene end by 2 bases; junction bases not matched to a gene: 11. Germline V gene sequence: CDR1 MGHDK, CDR2 SYGVNS. The CDR3 runs to 17 residues. The CDR3 DNA sequence: TGTGCCAGCAGCGTGATAGCGGGGGGGGAATCACAAGAGACCCAGTACTTC. The encoded protein is CASSVIAGGESQETQYF.

V is TRBV6-1 and J is TRBJ1-2, with a possible D match to TRBD1 (6 bases). The CDR3 consists of 15 residues. With 1 base removed from V and 2 bases from J, the gap between germline ends came to 11 bases. Per the germline V gene, CDR1 is MNHNS and CDR2 is SASEGT. In DNA, the CDR3 is TGTGCCAGCAGTGAAGGAAGGGGGGTAAACTATGGCTACACCTTC. It specifies CASSEGRGVNYGYTF.

This chain uses TRBV19 with TRBJ1-1; perhaps TRBD1 as D (6 bases). The CDR3 runs 16 residues. The germline V gene has CDR1 LNHDA and CDR2 SQIVND (reference sequence). The V end was cut by 5 bases, the J end by 0 bases, with 16 bases between. The CDR3 protein is CASSEDRRNLNTEAFF. The CDR3 coding sequence is TGTGCCAGTAGTGAAGACAGGAGGAATTTGAACACTGAAGCTTTCTTT.

V is TRBV28 and J is TRBJ1-5, with D possibly matching TRBD1 (5 bases). Germline CDR1 MDHEN, CDR2 SYDVKM. V was cut by 10 bases and J by 6 bases, with 16 bases left in between. The CDR3 runs 13 residues. The DNA of the CDR3 is TGTGCCACCATCCTCCAGGGAACTCAGCCCCAGCATTTT. Encoded protein: CATILQGTQPQHF.

This sequence joins TRBV28 and TRBJ2-3, with 9 bases matching TRBD1. This CDR3 is built from 18 residues. J was trimmed by 0 bases and V by 3 bases; bases with no gene match: 10. In germline, CDR1 is MDHEN, CDR2 SYDVKM. CDR3 coding DNA: TGTGCCAGCAGTTTGGTGGGACAGGGTGCAGGGAGCACAGATACGCAGTATTTT. Its protein is CASSLVGQGAGSTDTQYF.

The sample holds one count of this clone. This sequence joins TRBV5-1 and TRBJ2-3; D is unclear. V was trimmed by 0 bases and J by 0 bases, leaving 11 bases between them. The CDR3 is 16 residues long. CDR1 SGHRS and CDR2 YFSETQ come from the germline V gene. The CDR3 DNA reads as TGCGCCAGCAGCTTGGATAAAGGCGCTAGCACAGATACGCAGTATTTT. This translates into CASSLDKGASTDTQYF. Using reference TRBV5-1 and TRBJ2-3 for the parts outside the CDR3, the full variable domain is KAGVTQTPRYLIKTRGQQVTLSCSPISGHRSVSWYQQTPGQGLQFLFEYFSETQRNKGNFPGRFSGRQFSNSRSEMNVSTLELGDSALYLCASSLDKGASTDTQYFGPGTRLTVL.

V and J are TRBV12-3 or TRBV12-4 and TRBJ1-1, with D unresolved. CDR3 size: 13 residues. Trimming pared 5 bases from V and 6 bases from J, leaving 13 bases between. The CDR3 bases are TGTGCCAGCAGTCCTGCTATGTCCCCTGAAGCTTTCTTT. Protein: CASSPAMSPEAFF.

CDR3 sequence reads: CASRGTGFGNYGYTF. The CDR3 nucleotides read TGTGCCAGTAGGGGGACAGGCTTCGGAAACTATGGCTACACCTTC. The rearrangement uses TRBV19 and TRBJ1-2; 8 bases are a match to TRBD1. The CDR3 sequence is 15 residues long. J was trimmed by 2 bases and V by 6 bases; bases with no gene match: 8. Germline V gene data show CDR1 as LNHDA and CDR2 as SQIVND (reference sequence).

The genes are TRBV5-1 and TRBJ2-3; D may be TRBD1 (5 bases). The germline V gene encodes CDR1 SGHRS and CDR2 YFSETQ. V gave up 6 bases and J gave up 0 bases, with 11 bases separating them. There are 14 residues in the CDR3. The CDR3: CASNSDSSTDTQYF. The CDR3 nucleotides are TGCGCCAGCAATTCAGACAGTAGCACAGATACGCAGTATTTT.

The J gene is TRBJ2-5, the V gene TRBV20-1; unclear D gene. The CDR3 consists of 10 residues. V lost 3 bases, J lost 5 bases, and 4 bases lay in between. Per germline, CDR1 DFQATT and CDR2 SNEGSKA (reference sequence). In DNA form, the CDR3 reads TGCAGTGCTAGTTGGGAGACCCAGTACTTC. Its translation is CSASWETQYF.

The V and J genes are TRBV4-3 and TRBJ1-4, with 10 bases matching TRBD1. Trimming cost V 0 bases and J 9 bases; bases outside gene matches: 10. The germline V gene encodes CDR1 LGHNA and CDR2 YSLEER. There are 17 residues in the CDR3. In DNA, the CDR3 is TGCGCCAGCAGCCAAGATCGAGGGGACAGGGGTGTGCAAAAACTGTTTTTT. It yields the protein CASSQDRGDRGVQKLFF.

This chain joins TRBV5-4 and TRBJ2-1, with D possibly TRBD1 on 6 matching bases. Germline-derived CDR1 and CDR2 are SGHNT and YYREEE (reference sequence). This CDR3 is built from 13 residues. V lost 2 bases, J lost 7 bases, and 10 bases lay in between. This CDR3 is CASSFNRDNEQFF. CDR3 bases: TGTGCCAGCAGCTTCAACAGGGATAATGAGCAGTTCTTC.

The chain carries TRBV4-1 and TRBJ2-3; D gene unclear. The CDR3 is made up of 16 amino acids. V lost 1 base, J lost 2 bases, and 13 bases lay in between. Germline V gene sequence: CDR1 MGHRA, CDR2 YSYEKL. CDR3 loop: CASSQVNLVSTDTQYF. DNA for the CDR3: TGCGCCAGCAGCCAAGTAAATCTAGTCTCCACAGATACGCAGTATTTT.

The chain uses TRBV7-9 and TRBJ2-1; tentatively, D is TRBD1 (6 bases). V was shortened by 5 bases and J by 5 bases, with 13 bases between the two germline ends. CDR3 length: 14 residues. Germline loops: CDR1 SEHNR, CDR2 FQNEAQ (reference sequence). The CDR3 sequence: CASSPGTLDNEQFF. CDR3 coding DNA: TGTGCCAGCAGCCCCGGGACACTTGACAATGAGCAGTTCTTC. Variable domain in full (rest from reference TRBV7-9 and TRBJ2-1): DTGVSQNPRHKITKRGQNVTFRCDPISEHNRLYWYRQTLGQGPEFLTYFQNEAQLEKSRLLSDRFSAERPKGSFSTLEIQRTEQGDSAMYLCASSPGTLDNEQFFGPGTRLTVL.

This clone was recorded once. The chain carries TRBV27 and TRBJ2-1; no definite D call. Germline V gives CDR1 MNHEY, CDR2 SMNVEV (reference sequence). The CDR3 totals 12 residues. Trimming stripped 7 bases from V and 6 bases from J, with 10 bases between. This chain's CDR3 is CASTSPSNEQFF. CDR3 nucleotides: TGTGCCAGCACCTCCCCCAGCAATGAGCAGTTCTTC.

This clone was counted once. The chain couples TRBV5-1 to TRBJ2-7; the match to TRBD1 covers 7 bases. Unmatched junction bases numbered 5, after V lost 1 base and J lost 4 bases. CDR3 length equals 14 residues. The germline V gene encodes CDR1 SGHRS and CDR2 YFSETQ. The CDR3, as DNA: TGCGCCAGCAGCTTGTCTGCAGGGGGATACGAGCAGTACTTC. It is translated as CASSLSAGGYEQYF.

The genes are TRBV27 and TRBJ1-4, with D perhaps TRBD1 (6 bases). Looked up from germline, CDR1 is MNHEY and CDR2 is SMNVEV (reference sequence). The ends were cut back, 6 bases at V and 5 bases at J, with 19 bases in the middle. This CDR3 is built from 16 residues. CDR3 sequence (DNA): TGTGCCAGCAGGAAAATGACAGGTTGGAAGAATGAAAAACTGTTTTTT. This codes for CASRKMTGWKNEKLFF.

The J gene is TRBJ1-1, the V gene TRBV2; TRBD1 matches at 8 bases. Looked up from germline, CDR1 is SNHLY and CDR2 is FYNNEI. There are 13 residues in the CDR3. Trimming at V came to 7 bases and at J to 11 bases, leaving 12 bases not matched to a gene. The CDR3 region is CASTNTGGVGAFF. The CDR3 DNA follows: TGTGCCAGCACCAATACAGGGGGAGTCGGTGCTTTCTTT. The variable domain in full, completed from reference TRBV2 and TRBJ1-1, reads EPEVTQTPSHQVTQMGQEVILRCVPISNHLYFYWYRQILGQKVEFLVSFYNNEISEKSEIFDDQFSVERPDGSNFTLKIRSTKLEDSAMYFCASTNTGGVGAFFGQGTRLTVV.

The V gene is TRBV29-1, the J gene TRBJ2-2, with 9 bases fitting TRBD1. Per the germline V gene, CDR1 is SQVTM and CDR2 is ANQGSEA. The length of the CDR3 is 18 residues. V lost 0 bases, J lost 2 bases, and 10 bases stayed unmatched. The CDR3 region is CSVEDRSEQGANTGELFF. CDR3 nucleotide sequence: TGCAGCGTTGAAGACAGGTCGGAACAGGGGGCTAACACCGGGGAGCTGTTTTTT.

V usage is TRBV29-1 and J usage is TRBJ2-7, with 8 bases matching TRBD1. The CDR3 length is 14 residues. In germline, CDR1 is SQVTM, CDR2 ANQGSEA. V was clipped by 1 base and J by 3 bases; unmatched bases: 5. The CDR3 loop is CSVEGGTGLYEQYF. The CDR3, as DNA: TGCAGCGTTGAAGGAGGGACAGGCCTCTACGAGCAGTACTTC.

V usage is TRBV13 and J usage is TRBJ2-5; perhaps TRBD2 as D (6 bases). This CDR3 region has 19 residues. Germline CDR1 PRHDT, CDR2 FYEKMQ (reference sequence). The V end was cut by 2 bases, the J end by 0 bases, with 22 bases between. In DNA form, the CDR3 reads TGTGCCAGCAGCTTACGGGGCCTGCGGAGTAGCGGTTACCAAGAGACCCAGTACTTC. Protein product: CASSLRGLRSSGYQETQYF.

The chain recombines TRBV30 with TRBJ2-1, with D possibly TRBD2 on 7 matching bases. CDR1 and CDR2 from the germline V gene are GTSNPN and SVGIG (reference sequence). This CDR3 spans 16 amino acids. V was clipped by 0 bases and J by 6 bases, with 18 bases between them. The CDR3 region is CAWSVPFERGGNEQFF. CDR3 coding DNA: TGTGCCTGGAGTGTCCCATTTGAAAGGGGGGGCAATGAGCAGTTCTTC.

V and J are TRBV24-1 and TRBJ1-5, with a weak D call TRBD1 (5 bases). The V end was cut by 3 bases, the J end by 5 bases, with 7 bases between. The germline V gene encodes CDR1 KGHDR and CDR2 SFDVKD. The CDR3 is 13 amino acids. CDR3 in DNA: TGTGCCACCAGTGATAAGGGGTATCAGCCCCAGCATTTT. Amino acid sequence: CATSDKGYQPQHF.